These 17 T cell receptor beta chains originate from one sample sequenced in a study of T cell responses to AZD1222 COVID-19 vaccine. Assay used: immunoSEQ multiplex PCR; TCRdb lists only in-frame clones, some missing. This table has under 150,000 clones, 90% appearing once. Sequences were derived from peripheral blood, sampled on day 0 of AZD1222 vaccination. These receptors all come from an adult in good health.

The chain is built from TRBV5-4 and TRBJ1-1; 7 bases are shared with TRBD1. The CDR3 is 16 amino acids. Germline V gene lookup returns CDR1 SGHNT and CDR2 YYREEE (reference sequence). With V trimmed by 1 base and J by 1 base, 7 bases remained unmatched. The CDR3 protein is CASSLTRGLGNTEAFF. DNA for the CDR3: TGTGCCAGCAGCTTGACCAGGGGGTTGGGGAACACTGAAGCTTTCTTT. The full variable domain, in which reference TRBV5-4 and TRBJ1-1 provide the parts outside the CDR3, is ETGVTQSPTHLIKTRGQQVTLRCSSQSGHNTVSWYQQALGQGPQFIFQYYREEENGRGNFPPRFSGLQFPNYSSELNVNALELDDSALYLCASSLTRGLGNTEAFFGQGTRLTVV.

V gene TRBV7-8 combines with J gene TRBJ2-2, with TRBD1 identical over 7 bases. Germline V lookup: CDR1 SGHVS, CDR2 FQNEAQ. Losses at the gene ends were 4 bases for V and 1 base for J; bases not matched to a gene: 3. The CDR3 totals 15 residues. The CDR3 loop reads CASSSRQGNTGELFF. The CDR3 coding sequence is TGTGCCAGCAGCTCCAGACAGGGGAACACCGGGGAGCTGTTTTTT.

The rearrangement joins TRBV28 to TRBJ1-5; 8 nucleotides line up with TRBD1. V was pared by 6 bases and J by 9 bases, with 19 bases of the junction left unmatched. This CDR3 has 17 residues. Germline CDR1 is MDHEN and CDR2 is SYDVKM. CDR3 coding DNA: TGTGCCAGCAGCCAGGATAGCGCCACAGGGGGAAATTGGCCCCAGCATTTT. It is translated as CASSQDSATGGNWPQHF.

The chain couples TRBV12-3 or TRBV12-4 to TRBJ1-1; unclear D gene. V was clipped by 3 bases and J by 5 bases, with 10 bases between them. This CDR3 has 13 residues. DNA of the CDR3: TGTGCCAGCAGTTTTAGTCTCGAAACTGAAGCTTTCTTT. Its protein product is CASSFSLETEAFF.

This chain uses TRBV7-8 with TRBJ2-1; 12 nucleotides agree with TRBD2. Trimming cost V 5 bases and J 3 bases; bases outside gene matches: 5. Germline CDR1 and CDR2: SGHVS and FQNEAQ. The CDR3 runs 16 residues. This CDR3 reads CASSPGLAGNYNEQFF. As DNA, the CDR3 is TGTGCCAGCAGCCCTGGACTAGCGGGGAACTACAATGAGCAGTTCTTC.

This rearrangement joins TRBV5-6 to TRBJ1-2, with 8 positions matching TRBD1. V lost 7 bases, J lost 4 bases, and 12 bases stayed unmatched. In germline, CDR1 is SGHDT, CDR2 YYEEEE. This CDR3 is built from 15 residues. CDR3 amino acids: CASSRQGANAYGYTF. The CDR3 nucleotides are TGTGCCAGCTCCCGCCAGGGGGCGAATGCCTATGGCTACACCTTC.

CDR3 amino acids: CASSTPGSRGSSYNEQFF. CDR3 nucleotides: TGTGCCAGCAGCACCCCGGGTTCGCGGGGTAGCTCCTACAATGAGCAGTTCTTC. The genes are TRBV21-1 and TRBJ2-1; the table's D call TRBD2 went unverified against the DNA. TRBV21-1 is reported as a pseudogene. This CDR3 is 18 amino acids long.

In DNA form, the CDR3 reads TGTGCCTGGAGTCTACTTTGGCGGACTGAAGCTTTCTTT. This translates into CAWSLLWRTEAFF. This chain connects TRBV30 to TRBJ1-1, with unresolved D. The V end lost 2 bases, the J end lost 5 bases, and 12 bases lay between the germline ends. Germline V gene lookup returns CDR1 GTSNPN and CDR2 SVGIG (reference sequence). The CDR3 is made up of 13 amino acids.

This clone was picked up one time. The chain couples TRBV25-1 to TRBJ2-1; D may be TRBD1 (6 bases). CDR1 and CDR2 from the germline V gene are MGHDK and SYGVNS. This CDR3 has 15 amino acids. Trimming removed 6 bases from V and 0 bases from J, with 12 bases in between. The CDR3: CASRGAVTSYNEQFF. In DNA, the CDR3 is TGTGCCAGCAGGGGGGCGGTTACCTCCTACAATGAGCAGTTCTTC.

This chain joins TRBV18 and TRBJ2-5; 10 bases are a match to TRBD1. Per the germline V gene, CDR1 is KGHSH and CDR2 is LQKENI. The CDR3 runs 15 residues. V gave up 4 bases and J gave up 3 bases; unmatched junction bases: 5. The CDR3 coding sequence is TGTGCCAGCTCACTATGGACAGGGGGAGAAGAGACCCAGTACTTC. Its translation is CASSLWTGGEETQYF.

The chain couples TRBV7-2 to TRBJ1-2, with a tentative D call TRBD1 (5 bases). This CDR3 spans 14 amino acids. CDR1 and CDR2 (germline): SGHTA, FQGNSA. Trimming stripped 5 bases from V and 4 bases from J, with 14 bases between. CDR3 residues: CASSPAGKSYGYTF. The DNA for the CDR3 is TGTGCCAGCAGCCCCGCAGGGAAGTCCTATGGCTACACCTTC.

The chain joins TRBV24-1 to TRBJ1-3, with TRBD1 matching 8 bases. The CDR3 totals 17 residues. The germline V gene has CDR1 KGHDR and CDR2 SFDVKD. V lost 5 bases to trimming and J lost 0 bases; unmatched junction nucleotides: 8. CDR3 in amino acids: CATSVGGQVFSGNTIYF. Here the CDR3 DNA reads TGTGCCACCAGTGTCGGGGGACAGGTCTTCTCTGGAAACACCATATATTTT.

The chain combines TRBV11-2 with TRBJ1-4, with D perhaps TRBD1 (6 bases). With 5 bases removed from V and 7 bases from J, the gap between germline ends came to 17 bases. CDR1 SGHAT and CDR2 FQNNGV come from the germline V gene. The length of the CDR3 is 15 residues. The CDR3 DNA sequence: TGTGCCAGCAGCCCTGACAGGAAAGATCTTGAAAAACTGTTTTTT. This codes for CASSPDRKDLEKLFF.

At least ten counts were recorded for this clone. The rearrangement joins TRBV6-4 to TRBJ2-2, with TRBD2 matching over 7 bases. CDR3 length: 16 residues. Germline V gene sequence: CDR1 MRHNA, CDR2 SNTAGT. Trimming at V came to 4 bases and at J to 1 base, leaving 6 bases not matched to a gene. CDR3 DNA: TGTGCCAGCAGTGGTGTTCAGCGGGAGAACACCGGGGAGCTGTTTTTT. It codes for CASSGVQRENTGELFF.

This clone was counted a single time. The genes are TRBV12-3 or TRBV12-4 and TRBJ2-7; a possible D gene is TRBD1 (6 bases). V was shortened by 6 bases and J by 3 bases, with 9 bases between the two germline ends. The CDR3 is 12 amino acids. The CDR3 bases are TGTGCCAGCAGCACAGGGATCTACGAGCAGTACTTC. Translated: CASSTGIYEQYF.

This clone came up once. The chain couples TRBV24-1 to TRBJ1-5; D gene uncertain. V lost 3 bases and J lost 0, with 11 bases in between. Germline assignment: CDR1 KGHDR and CDR2 SFDVKD. The CDR3 is 16 residues long. CDR3 sequence: CATSDARSDSNQPQHF. The CDR3 DNA is TGTGCCACCAGTGATGCTCGGTCCGATAGCAATCAGCCCCAGCATTTT.

The V call is TRBV9, the J call TRBJ1-1; TRBD1 matches at 9 bases. The trim removed 2 bases at V and 4 bases at J, leaving 12 bases unmatched. CDR1 and CDR2 (germline): SGDLS, YYNGEE. CDR3 length: 17 amino acids. The CDR3, as DNA: TGTGCCAGCAGCGTGGGGACAGCGGGACAGGGCGGCACTGAAGCTTTCTTT. Protein: CASSVGTAGQGGTEAFF.